Below, 14 T cell receptor beta chains from the same sample are listed, as sequenced in a study of beta chain features in type 1 diabetes. The study, taken as a whole, reports: People with Type 1 diabetes carried modestly yet significantly shorter TCRB CDR3s in all four CD4+ subsets.

Investigators reverse transcribed all isolated RNA, so they sequenced expressed TCRB transcripts. The table came from immunoSEQ multiplex PCR; TCRdb's copy has only in-frame clones and leaves some out. The sample includes 400,000 or so clones, around 12% of them seen just once. These receptors are not linked to any known antigen. Sequencing was performed on naive CD4+ T cells from blood. Every receptor here comes from a woman between 18 and 29 years old with type 1 diabetes.

The CDR3 here is CASIQDRGGGRPQHF. The CDR3 bases are TGTGCCAGCATTCAGGACAGGGGTGGAGGTCGGCCCCAGCATTTT. V is TRBV2 and J is TRBJ1-5, with 9 bases aligning to TRBD1. The CDR3 is made up of 15 amino acids. Germline CDR1 is SNHLY and CDR2 is FYNNEI. Losses at the gene ends were 7 bases for V and 9 bases for J; bases not matched to a gene: 13. The whole variable domain, filled in from reference TRBV2 and TRBJ1-5, reads EPEVTQTPSHQVTQMGQEVILRCVPISNHLYFYWYRQILGQKVEFLVSFYNNEISEKSEIFDDQFSVERPDGSNFTLKIRSTKLEDSAMYFCASIQDRGGGRPQHFGDGTRLSIL.

This clone was detected only a few times. The chain is built from TRBV10-3 and TRBJ2-1; the D gene is possibly TRBD2 (6 bases). The CDR3 is 13 residues long. Germline CDR1 reads ENHRY; CDR2 reads SYGVKD. Trimming shortened V by 7 bases and J by 8 bases, and 15 bases separated the two germline ends. CDR3 protein: CAITGVGDDEQFF. CDR3 coding DNA: TGTGCCATCACGGGGGTGGGGGACGATGAGCAGTTCTTC.

The chain links TRBV18 to TRBJ2-3; D may be TRBD1 (5 bases). V lost 3 bases, J lost 4 bases, and 11 bases lay in between. The germline V gene has CDR1 KGHSH and CDR2 LQKENI. This CDR3 has 14 residues. This chain's CDR3 is CASSPQGRADTQYF. The DNA for the CDR3 is TGTGCCAGCTCACCGCAGGGTCGGGCAGATACGCAGTATTTT.

Only a few counts were recorded for this clone. This chain connects TRBV7-2 to TRBJ2-3; 7 bases map to TRBD2. Germline V gene data show CDR1 as SGHTA and CDR2 as FQGNSA. This CDR3 spans 15 amino acids. The V gene end was trimmed by 7 bases and the J gene end by 4 bases; junction bases not matched to a gene: 11. The CDR3 sequence: CASTQRGRRADTQYF. CDR3 bases: TGTGCCAGCACCCAGCGGGGCCGGCGCGCAGATACGCAGTATTTT. The full variable domain, completed using reference TRBV7-2 and TRBJ2-3, is GAGVSQSPSNKVTEKGKDVELRCDPISGHTALYWYRQSLGQGLEFLIYFQGNSAPDKSGLPSDRFSAERTGGSVSTLTIQRTQQEDSAVYLCASTQRGRRADTQYFGPGTRLTVL.

The sample holds a few counts of this clone. The V call is TRBV2, the J call TRBJ2-1, with D possibly matching TRBD2 (6 bases). Germline CDR1 and CDR2: SNHLY and FYNNEI. The CDR3 loop spans 16 amino acids. V lost 3 bases, J lost 6 bases, and 18 bases lay in between. CDR3 bases: TGTGCCAGCAGTGAGGTAGGGGCAGCGGGTGCCAATGAGCAGTTCTTC. It specifies CASSEVGAAGANEQFF.

The chain recombines TRBV9 with TRBJ2-7; 8 bases are a match to TRBD1. V trimming: 5 bases; J trimming: 5 bases; junction bases outside the gene matches: 12. Looked up from germline, CDR1 is SGDLS and CDR2 is YYNGEE. This CDR3 region has 15 residues. CDR3 loop: CASSPRAGGGDEQYF. The CDR3 nucleotides are TGTGCCAGCAGTCCCCGGGCAGGGGGCGGGGACGAGCAGTACTTC.

This chain links TRBV9 with TRBJ2-3, with 9 bases identical to TRBD1. This CDR3 spans 15 amino acids. The germline gives CDR1 SGDLS, CDR2 YYNGEE. With V trimmed by 2 bases and J by 6 bases, 7 bases remained unmatched. As DNA, the CDR3 is TGTGCCAGCAGCGTGAGGGACAGGGATGCGGATACGCAGTATTTT. Residues: CASSVRDRDADTQYF.

J is TRBJ1-2 and V is TRBV19; no reliable D call. CDR1 is LNHDA and CDR2 is SQIVND in the germline V gene (reference sequence). The germline V and J ends were trimmed by 7 bases and 0 bases, with 15 bases remaining between them. The CDR3 is made up of 15 amino acids. This CDR3 reads CASKAAAASNYGYTF. DNA for the CDR3: TGTGCCAGTAAGGCCGCGGCAGCATCTAACTATGGCTACACCTTC. Supplemented by reference TRBV19 and TRBJ1-2, the full variable domain reads DGGITQSPKYLFRKEGQNVTLSCEQNLNHDAMYWYRQDPGQGLRLIYYSQIVNDFQKGDIAEGYSVSREKKESFPLTVTSAQKNPTAFYLCASKAAAASNYGYTFGSGTRLTVV.

The genes are TRBV7-2 and TRBJ2-5; D possibly corresponds to TRBD2 (5 bases). V gave up 0 bases and J gave up 4 bases, with 9 bases separating them. The CDR3 is made up of 14 amino acids. Per the germline V gene, CDR1 is SGHTA and CDR2 is FQGNSA. The CDR3 DNA follows: TGTGCCAGCAGCTTAGCGGGAGTAAGAGAGACCCAGTACTTC. Its translation is CASSLAGVRETQYF.

The chain recombines TRBV5-1 with TRBJ2-1, with D possibly TRBD2 on 7 matching bases. The CDR3 runs 14 residues. The V end was cut by 2 bases, the J end by 12 bases, with 18 bases between. CDR1 and CDR2 (germline): SGHRS, YFSETQ. CDR3 DNA sequence: TGCGCCAGCAGCTTCCAATGGGGGGGCGAAGGGCAGTTCTTC. This sequence encodes CASSFQWGGEGQFF.

This clone has only a few counts. The chain employs TRBV10-3 and TRBJ2-2; 8 nucleotides agree with TRBD1. This CDR3 spans 14 amino acids. V shed 10 bases, J shed 5 bases, and the junction held 9 bases outside the gene matches. Looked up from germline, CDR1 is ENHRY and CDR2 is SYGVKD. The CDR3 loop is CATTTGDGTGELFF. CDR3 coding DNA: TGTGCCACGACGACAGGGGATGGAACCGGGGAGCTGTTTTTT.

CDR3 sequence reads: CASSQWQGEPQHF. The CDR3 nucleotides read TGTGCCAGCAGCCAATGGCAGGGGGAGCCCCAGCATTTT. The chain is built from TRBV14 and TRBJ1-5; 7 bases match TRBD1. Losses at the gene ends were 2 bases for V and 8 bases for J; bases not matched to a gene: 3. From germline, CDR1 is SGHDN and CDR2 FVKESK. The CDR3 is made up of 13 amino acids.

CDR3 nucleotides: TGCAGTGCTAGGGTGGAGGATGGCTACACCTTC. It yields the protein CSARVEDGYTF. This rearrangement joins TRBV20-1 to TRBJ1-2; the D is unclear. The CDR3 length is 11 residues. The ends were cut back, 3 bases at V and 6 bases at J, with 8 bases in the middle. Germline lookup yields CDR1 DFQATT and CDR2 SNEGSKA (reference sequence).

This chain uses TRBV9 with TRBJ2-7, with 7 bases fitting TRBD2. Losses at the gene ends were 0 bases for V and 6 bases for J; bases not matched to a gene: 6. Germline values: CDR1 SGDLS, CDR2 YYNGEE. CDR3 length: 14 residues. CDR3 DNA sequence: TGTGCCAGCAGCGTAGCTGGGGGAGGGTCCGAGCAGTACTTC. Its translation is CASSVAGGGSEQYF.